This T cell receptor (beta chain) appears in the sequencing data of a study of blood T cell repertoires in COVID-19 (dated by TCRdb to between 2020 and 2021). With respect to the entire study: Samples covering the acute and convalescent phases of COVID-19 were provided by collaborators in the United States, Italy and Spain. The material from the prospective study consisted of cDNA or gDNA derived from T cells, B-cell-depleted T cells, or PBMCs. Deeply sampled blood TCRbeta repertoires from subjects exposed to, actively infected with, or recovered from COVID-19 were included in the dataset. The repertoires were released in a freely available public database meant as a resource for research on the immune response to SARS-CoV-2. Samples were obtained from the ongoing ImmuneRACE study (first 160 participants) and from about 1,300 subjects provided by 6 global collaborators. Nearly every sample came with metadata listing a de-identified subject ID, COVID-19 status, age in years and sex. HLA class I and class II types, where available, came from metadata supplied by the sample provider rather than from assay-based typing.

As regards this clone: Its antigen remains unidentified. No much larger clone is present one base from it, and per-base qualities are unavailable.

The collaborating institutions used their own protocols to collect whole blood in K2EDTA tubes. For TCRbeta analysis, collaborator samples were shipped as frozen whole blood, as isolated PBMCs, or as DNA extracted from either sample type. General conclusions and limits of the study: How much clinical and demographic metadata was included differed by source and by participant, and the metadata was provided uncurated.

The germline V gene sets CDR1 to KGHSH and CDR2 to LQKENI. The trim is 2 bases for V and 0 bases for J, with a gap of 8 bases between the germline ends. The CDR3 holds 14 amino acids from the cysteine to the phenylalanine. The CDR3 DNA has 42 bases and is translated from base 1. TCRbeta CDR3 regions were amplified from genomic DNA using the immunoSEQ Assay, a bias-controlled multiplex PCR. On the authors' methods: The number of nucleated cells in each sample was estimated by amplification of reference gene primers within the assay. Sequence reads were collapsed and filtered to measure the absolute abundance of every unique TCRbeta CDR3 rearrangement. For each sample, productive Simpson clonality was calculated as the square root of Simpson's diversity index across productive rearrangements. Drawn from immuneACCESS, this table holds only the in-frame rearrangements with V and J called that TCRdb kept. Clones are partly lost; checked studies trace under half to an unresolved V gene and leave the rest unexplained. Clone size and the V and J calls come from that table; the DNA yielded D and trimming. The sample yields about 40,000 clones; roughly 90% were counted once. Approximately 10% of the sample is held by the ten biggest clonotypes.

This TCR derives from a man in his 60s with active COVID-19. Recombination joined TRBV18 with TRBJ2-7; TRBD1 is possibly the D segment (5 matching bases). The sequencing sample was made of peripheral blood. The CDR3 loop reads CASSPIGASYEQYF. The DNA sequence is TGTGCCAGCTCACCAATAGGGGCCTCCTACGAGCAGTACTTC. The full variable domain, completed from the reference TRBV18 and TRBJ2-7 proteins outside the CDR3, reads NAGVMQNPRHLVRRRGQEARLRCSPMKGHSHVYWYRQLPEEGLKFMVYLQKENIIDESGMPKERFSAEFPKEGPSILRIQQVVRGDSAAYFCASSPIGASYEQYFGPGTRLTVT.